A selection of T cell receptor beta chains follows, all from one sample in a study of blood T cell repertoires in COVID-19. Profiling relied on immunoSEQ multiplex PCR, and the TCRdb table lists in-frame clones only, not all of them. The sample carries about 36,000 clones, 90% recorded once. The sequenced sample consisted of peripheral blood. The receptor source for this set is a human donor in a cohort sampled during active COVID-19. The CDR3 runs from the conserved cysteine through the conserved F or W.

V: TRBV3-1/TRBV3-2
J: TRBJ2-1
CDR3: CASSQIFASGRGNEQFF

V: TRBV5-1
J: TRBJ1-1
CDR3: CASSPSTGNMNTEAFF

V: TRBV5-4
J: TRBJ2-5
CDR3: CASSLSGQETQYF

V: TRBV5-1
J: TRBJ1-5
CDR3: CASSQQGSNQPQHF

V: TRBV4-1
J: TRBJ2-6
CDR3: CASSQGRLSSSGANVLTF

V: TRBV10-1
J: TRBJ2-7
CDR3: CASSERHAYEQYF

V: TRBV9
J: TRBJ2-5
CDR3: CASSPGVGGGGETQYF

V: TRBV28
J: TRBJ1-5
CDR3: CASKRDSSNQPQHF

V: TRBV6-6
J: TRBJ1-2
CDR3: CASSTDTTSGYTF

V: TRBV19
J: TRBJ1-1
CDR3: CASRPDRASTEAFF

V: TRBV27
J: TRBJ2-7
CDR3: CASSLLGDTSYEQYF

V: TRBV2
J: TRBJ2-3
CDR3: CASTQRLAGASDTQYF

V: TRBV10-3
J: TRBJ1-1
CDR3: CAISEGGTANTEAFF

V: TRBV24-1
J: TRBJ1-2
CDR3: CATPKLFLAGRKANYGYTF

V: TRBV27
J: TRBJ2-3
CDR3: CASSLSGAGHQNTDTQYF

V: TRBV28
J: TRBJ1-4
CDR3: CASSPPARLEKLFF

V: TRBV5-5
J: TRBJ2-7
CDR3: CASSRTSGSYEQYF

V: TRBV4-1
J: TRBJ2-6
CDR3: CASSQGLPSGRGGANVLTF

V: TRBV6-5
J: TRBJ2-2
CDR3: CASSYSLPNTGELFF

V: TRBV2
J: TRBJ2-7
CDR3: CASSEVRTGDYEQYF

V: TRBV30
J: TRBJ2-1
CDR3: CAWSVPGGFSYNEQFF

V: TRBV5-6
J: TRBJ2-3
CDR3: CASSLGLAGAAKTDTQYF

V: TRBV5-1
J: TRBJ2-5
CDR3: CASSLGQIETQYF

V: TRBV5-4
J: TRBJ1-3
CDR3: CASSKTGDSDGNTIYF

V: TRBV2
J: TRBJ1-1
CDR3: CASSEVGRGLTEAFF

V: TRBV5-4
J: TRBJ2-7
CDR3: CASSLGTVSYEQYF

V: TRBV12-3/TRBV12-4
J: TRBJ2-1
CDR3: CASSWGLSREQFF

V: TRBV3-1/TRBV3-2
J: TRBJ2-7
CDR3: CASSRGYEQYF

V: TRBV2
J: TRBJ2-2
CDR3: CASSLRGGNTGELFF

V: TRBV2
J: TRBJ1-1
CDR3: CASRGHEAFF